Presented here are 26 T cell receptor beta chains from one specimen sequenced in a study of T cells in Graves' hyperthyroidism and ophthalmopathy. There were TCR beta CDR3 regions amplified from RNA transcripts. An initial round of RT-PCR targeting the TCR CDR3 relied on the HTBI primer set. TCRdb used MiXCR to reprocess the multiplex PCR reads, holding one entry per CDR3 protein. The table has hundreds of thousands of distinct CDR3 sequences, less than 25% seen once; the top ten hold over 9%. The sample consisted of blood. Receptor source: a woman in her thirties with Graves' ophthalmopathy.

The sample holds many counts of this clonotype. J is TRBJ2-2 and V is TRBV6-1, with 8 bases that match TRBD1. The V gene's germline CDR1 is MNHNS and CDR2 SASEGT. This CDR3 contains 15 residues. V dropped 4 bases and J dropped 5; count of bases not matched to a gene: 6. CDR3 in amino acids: CASSAGGRLTGELFF. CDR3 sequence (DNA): TGTGCCAGCAGTGCAGGGGGCAGATTAACCGGGGAGCTGTTTTTT.

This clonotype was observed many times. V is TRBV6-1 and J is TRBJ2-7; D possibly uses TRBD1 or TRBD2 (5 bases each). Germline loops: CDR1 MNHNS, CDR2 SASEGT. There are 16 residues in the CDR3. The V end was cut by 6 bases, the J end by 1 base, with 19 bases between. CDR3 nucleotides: TGTGCCAGCAGCCACCCCGGGACGGTATATTCCTACGAGCAGTACTTC. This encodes CASSHPGTVYSYEQYF.

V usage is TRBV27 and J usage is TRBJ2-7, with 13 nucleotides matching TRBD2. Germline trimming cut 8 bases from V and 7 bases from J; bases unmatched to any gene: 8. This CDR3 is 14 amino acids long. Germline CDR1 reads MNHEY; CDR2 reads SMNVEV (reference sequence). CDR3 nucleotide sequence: TGTGCCAGCCGGCGGACTAGCGGGGGTGGGGAGCAGTACTTC. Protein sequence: CASRRTSGGGEQYF.

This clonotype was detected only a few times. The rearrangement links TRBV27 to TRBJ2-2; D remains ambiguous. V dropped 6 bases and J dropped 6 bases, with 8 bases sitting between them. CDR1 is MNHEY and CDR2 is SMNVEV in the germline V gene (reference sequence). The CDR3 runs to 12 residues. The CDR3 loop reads CASRGLSGELFF. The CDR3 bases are TGTGCCAGCAGAGGTTTGTCCGGGGAGCTGTTTTTT.

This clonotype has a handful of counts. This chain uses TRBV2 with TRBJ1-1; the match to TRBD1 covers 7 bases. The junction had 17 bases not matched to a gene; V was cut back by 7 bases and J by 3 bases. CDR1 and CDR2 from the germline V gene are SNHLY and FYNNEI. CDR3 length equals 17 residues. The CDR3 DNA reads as TGTGCCAGCAACCCGCTGGGGGAGACAGGGATTTACACTGAAGCTTTCTTT. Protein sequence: CASNPLGETGIYTEAFF. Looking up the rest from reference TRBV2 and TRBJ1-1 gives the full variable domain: EPEVTQTPSHQVTQMGQEVILRCVPISNHLYFYWYRQILGQKVEFLVSFYNNEISEKSEIFDDQFSVERPDGSNFTLKIRSTKLEDSAMYFCASNPLGETGIYTEAFFGQGTRLTVV.

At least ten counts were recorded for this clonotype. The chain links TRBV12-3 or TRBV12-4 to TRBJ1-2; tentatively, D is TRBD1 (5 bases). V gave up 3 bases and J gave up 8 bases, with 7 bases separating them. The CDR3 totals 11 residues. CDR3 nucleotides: TGTGCCAGCAGTTTGGGGGACGGCTACACCTTC. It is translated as CASSLGDGYTF.

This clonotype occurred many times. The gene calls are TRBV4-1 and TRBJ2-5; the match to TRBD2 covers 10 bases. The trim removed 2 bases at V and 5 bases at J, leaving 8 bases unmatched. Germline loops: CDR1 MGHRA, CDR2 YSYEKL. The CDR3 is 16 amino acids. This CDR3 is CASSQFPSGGGETQYF. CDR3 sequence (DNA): TGCGCCAGCAGCCAATTCCCTAGCGGGGGCGGGGAGACCCAGTACTTC.

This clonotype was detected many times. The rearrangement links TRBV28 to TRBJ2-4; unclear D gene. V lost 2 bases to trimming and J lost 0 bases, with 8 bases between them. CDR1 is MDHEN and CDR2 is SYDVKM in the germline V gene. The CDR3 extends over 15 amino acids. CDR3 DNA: TGTGCCAGCAGTTTAGGTGTTCTAGCCAAAAACATTCAGTACTTC. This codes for CASSLGVLAKNIQYF.

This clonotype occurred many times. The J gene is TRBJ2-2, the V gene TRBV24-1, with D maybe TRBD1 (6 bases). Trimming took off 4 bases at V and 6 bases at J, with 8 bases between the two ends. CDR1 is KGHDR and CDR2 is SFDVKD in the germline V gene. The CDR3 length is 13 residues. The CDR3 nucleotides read TGTGCCACCAGTGAGCCAGGGGCCGGGGAGCTGTTTTTT. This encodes CATSEPGAGELFF.

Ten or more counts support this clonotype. CDR3 in amino acids: CASGTGTNTEAFF. CDR3 sequence (DNA): TGTGCCAGCGGTACCGGGACCAACACTGAAGCTTTCTTT. The chain links TRBV6-2 or TRBV6-3 to TRBJ1-1, with TRBD1 as a possible D gene (5 bases). The germline V gene encodes CDR1 MNHEY and CDR2 SVGEGT. This CDR3 spans 13 amino acids. V gave up 8 bases and J gave up 2 bases, with 12 bases separating them.

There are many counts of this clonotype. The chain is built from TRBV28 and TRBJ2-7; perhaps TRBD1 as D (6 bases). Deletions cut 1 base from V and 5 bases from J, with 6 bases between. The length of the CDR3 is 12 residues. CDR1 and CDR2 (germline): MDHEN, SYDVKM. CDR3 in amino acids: CASSLSGDEQYF. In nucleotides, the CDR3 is TGTGCCAGCAGTTTATCAGGGGACGAGCAGTACTTC. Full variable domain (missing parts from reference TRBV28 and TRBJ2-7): DVKVTQSSRYLVKRTGEKVFLECVQDMDHENMFWYRQDPGLGLRLIYFSYDVKMKEKGDIPEGYSVSREKKERFSLILESASTNQTSMYLCASSLSGDEQYFGPGTRLTVT.

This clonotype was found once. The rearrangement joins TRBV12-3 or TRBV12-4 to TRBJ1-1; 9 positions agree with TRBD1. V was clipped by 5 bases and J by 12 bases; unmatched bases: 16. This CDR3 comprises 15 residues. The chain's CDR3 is CASSPHGTGIRATFF. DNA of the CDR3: TGTGCCAGCAGTCCGCATGGGACAGGGATTCGAGCAACTTTCTTT.

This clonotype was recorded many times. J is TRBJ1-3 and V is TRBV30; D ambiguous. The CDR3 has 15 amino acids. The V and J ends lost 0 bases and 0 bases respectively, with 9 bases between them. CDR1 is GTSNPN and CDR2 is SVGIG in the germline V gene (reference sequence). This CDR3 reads CAWSVWENSGNTIYF. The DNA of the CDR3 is TGTGCCTGGAGTGTATGGGAAAACTCTGGAAACACCATATATTTT. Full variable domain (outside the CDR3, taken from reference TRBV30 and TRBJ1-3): SQTIHQWPATLVQPVGSPLSLECTVEGTSNPNLYWYRQAAGRGLQLLFYSVGIGQISSEVPQNLSASRPQDRQFILSSKKLLLSDSGFYLCAWSVWENSGNTIYFGEGSWLTVV.

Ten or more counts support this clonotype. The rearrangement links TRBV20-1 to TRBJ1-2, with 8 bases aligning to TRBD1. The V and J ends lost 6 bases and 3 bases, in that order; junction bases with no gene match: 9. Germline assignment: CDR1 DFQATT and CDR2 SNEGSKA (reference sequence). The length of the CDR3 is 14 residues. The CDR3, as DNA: TGCAGTGCGCCAACCACGACAGGGGACTATGGCTACACCTTC. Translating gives CSAPTTTGDYGYTF.

In nucleotides, the CDR3 is TGTGCCAGTAGTACAGGGGTCCACCGGGAGCTGTTTTTT. Amino acid sequence: CASSTGVHRELFF. V and J are TRBV19 and TRBJ2-2; D perhaps matches TRBD1 (6 bases). The CDR3 runs to 13 residues. V was shortened by 4 bases and J by 9 bases, with 12 bases between the two germline ends. CDR1 is LNHDA and CDR2 is SQIVND in the germline V gene (reference sequence).

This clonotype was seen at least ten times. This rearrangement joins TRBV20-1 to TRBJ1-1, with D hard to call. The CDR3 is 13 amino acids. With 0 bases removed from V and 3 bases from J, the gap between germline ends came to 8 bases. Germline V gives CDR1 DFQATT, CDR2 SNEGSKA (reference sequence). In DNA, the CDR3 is TGCAGTGCTAGAGATCGAGCGGACACTGAAGCTTTCTTT. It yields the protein CSARDRADTEAFF.

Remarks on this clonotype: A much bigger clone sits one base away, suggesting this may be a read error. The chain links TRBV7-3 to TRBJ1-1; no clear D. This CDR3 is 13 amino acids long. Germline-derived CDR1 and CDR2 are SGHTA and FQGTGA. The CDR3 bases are TGTGCCAGCAGCTTAACGCCGAACACTGAAGCTTGCTTT. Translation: CASSLTPNTEACF. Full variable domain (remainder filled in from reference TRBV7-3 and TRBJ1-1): GAGVSQTPSNKVTEKGKYVELRCDPISGHTALYWYRQSLGQGPEFLIYFQGTGAADDSGLPNDRFFAVRPEGSVSTLKIQRTERGDSAVYLCASSLTPNTEACFGQGTRLTVV.

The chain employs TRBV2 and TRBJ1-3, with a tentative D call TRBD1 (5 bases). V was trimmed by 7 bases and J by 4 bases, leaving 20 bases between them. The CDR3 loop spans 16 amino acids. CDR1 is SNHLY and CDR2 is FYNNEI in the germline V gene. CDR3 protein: CASIRRPTVDGNTIYF. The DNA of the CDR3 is TGTGCCAGCATTCGACGCCCGACAGTTGACGGAAACACCATATATTTT.

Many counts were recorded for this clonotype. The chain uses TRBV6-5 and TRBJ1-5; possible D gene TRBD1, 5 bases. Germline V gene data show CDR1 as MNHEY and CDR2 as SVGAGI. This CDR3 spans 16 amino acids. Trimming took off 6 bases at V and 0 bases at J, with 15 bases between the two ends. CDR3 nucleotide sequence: TGTGCCAGCAGACTAGGGACGGCTGATAGCAATCAGCCCCAGCATTTT. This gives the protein CASRLGTADSNQPQHF.

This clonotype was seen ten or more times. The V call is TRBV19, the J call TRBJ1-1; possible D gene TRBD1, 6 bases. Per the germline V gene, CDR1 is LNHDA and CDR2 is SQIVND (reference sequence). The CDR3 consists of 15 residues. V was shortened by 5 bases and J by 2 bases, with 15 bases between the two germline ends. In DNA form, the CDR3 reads TGTGCCAGTAGTGCCTCGGGGGCCCTAAACACTGAAGCTTTCTTT. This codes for CASSASGALNTEAFF.

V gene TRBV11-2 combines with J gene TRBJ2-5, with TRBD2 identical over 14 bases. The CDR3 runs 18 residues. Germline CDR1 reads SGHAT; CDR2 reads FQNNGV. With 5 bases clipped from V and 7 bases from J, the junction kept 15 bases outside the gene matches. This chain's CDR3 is CASSAPPGTSGRRGTQYF. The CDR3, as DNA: TGTGCCAGCAGCGCCCCTCCCGGGACTAGCGGGAGAAGGGGGACCCAGTACTTC.

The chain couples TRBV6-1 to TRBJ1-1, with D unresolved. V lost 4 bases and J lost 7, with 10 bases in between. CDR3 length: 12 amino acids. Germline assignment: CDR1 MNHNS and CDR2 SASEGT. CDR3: CASSGLPFEAFF. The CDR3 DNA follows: TGTGCCAGCAGTGGCCTACCTTTTGAAGCTTTCTTT.

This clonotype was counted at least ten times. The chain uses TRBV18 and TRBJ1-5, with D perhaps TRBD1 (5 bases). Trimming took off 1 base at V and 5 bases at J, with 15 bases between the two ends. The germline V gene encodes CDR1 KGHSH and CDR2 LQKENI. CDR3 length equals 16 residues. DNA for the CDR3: TGTGCCAGCTCACCACAGGCCAGGGCAATGGATCAGCCCCAGCATTTT. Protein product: CASSPQARAMDQPQHF. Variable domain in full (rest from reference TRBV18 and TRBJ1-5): NAGVMQNPRHLVRRRGQEARLRCSPMKGHSHVYWYRQLPEEGLKFMVYLQKENIIDESGMPKERFSAEFPKEGPSILRIQQVVRGDSAAYFCASSPQARAMDQPQHFGDGTRLSIL.

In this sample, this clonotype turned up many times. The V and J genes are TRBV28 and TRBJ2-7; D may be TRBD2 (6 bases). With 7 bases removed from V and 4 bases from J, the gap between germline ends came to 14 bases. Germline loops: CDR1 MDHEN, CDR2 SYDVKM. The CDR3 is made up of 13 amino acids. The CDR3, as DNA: TGTGCCAGCAAGGGACCGGGGGTTTACGAGCAGTACTTC. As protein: CASKGPGVYEQYF.

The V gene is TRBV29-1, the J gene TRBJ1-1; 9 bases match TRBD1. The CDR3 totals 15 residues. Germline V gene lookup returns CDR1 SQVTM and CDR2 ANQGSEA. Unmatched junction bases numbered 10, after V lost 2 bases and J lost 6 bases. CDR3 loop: CSVESLNRGRAEAFF. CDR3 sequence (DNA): TGCAGCGTTGAATCTCTTAACAGGGGGCGGGCTGAAGCTTTCTTT.

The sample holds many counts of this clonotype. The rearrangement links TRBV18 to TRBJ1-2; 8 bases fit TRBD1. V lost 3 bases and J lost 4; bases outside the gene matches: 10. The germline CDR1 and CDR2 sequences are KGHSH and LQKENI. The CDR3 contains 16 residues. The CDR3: CASSPGQASNVYGYTF. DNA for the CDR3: TGTGCCAGCTCACCGGGACAGGCTTCTAATGTCTATGGCTACACCTTC. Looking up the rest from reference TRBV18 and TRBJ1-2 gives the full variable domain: NAGVMQNPRHLVRRRGQEARLRCSPMKGHSHVYWYRQLPEEGLKFMVYLQKENIIDESGMPKERFSAEFPKEGPSILRIQQVVRGDSAAYFCASSPGQASNVYGYTFGSGTRLTVV.